The T cell receptor (beta chain) under discussion was sequenced for a study of long-term antiretroviral therapy in people with HIV. Losses at the gene ends were 6 bases for V and 3 bases for J; bases not matched to a gene: 5. This CDR3 spans 15 amino acids. Germline V gene sequence: CDR1 MNHEY, CDR2 SVGAGI. Survey level was the resolution at which the v3.0 immunoSEQ assay ran. Produced via immunoSEQ multiplex PCR; TCRdb's table is partial and in-frame only. The sample holds some 48,000 clones, approximately 79% seen once. The TCR originated in a woman between 18 and 29 years old with HIV. The chain combines TRBV6-5 with TRBJ2-3; the match to TRBD2 covers 11 bases. Sample: unsorted PBMCs, taken 0.8 years after starting antiretroviral therapy. This CDR3 reads CASRLAGGPTDTQYF. In DNA form, the CDR3 reads TGTGCCAGCAGGTTAGCGGGAGGGCCAACAGATACGCAGTATTTT.